Sequencing of this TCR beta chain was carried out in a study of blood T cell repertoires in COVID-19. Study-wide context: Both acute and convalescent COVID-19 samples were obtained from the United States, Italy and Spain. T cells, B-cell-depleted T cells, or PBMCs supplied cDNA or gDNA.

Per the germline V gene, CDR1 is KGHDR and CDR2 is SFDVKD. CDR3 length: 11 amino acids. As processed by the authors: Counts of nucleated cells, estimated from reference gene primer amplification, were obtained. The table came from immunoSEQ multiplex PCR; TCRdb's copy has only in-frame clones and leaves some out. The DNA was the basis for D and trimming; V, J and clone size are from that table. The data show approximately 210,000 clones, roughly four fifths seen once. Sequenced material: peripheral blood. This receptor was identified in a woman aged 50 to 60 with active or convalescent COVID-19. The chain employs TRBV24-1 and TRBJ2-7; D may be TRBD2 (7 bases). The CDR3 reads CATTRGALCNV. CDR3 coding DNA: TGTGCCACCACCCGGGGGGCATTGTGCAACGTC.